This T cell receptor (beta chain) was retrieved from a study of T cell responses to AZD1222 COVID-19 vaccine. Study-wide findings and caveats: None of the repertoires were sampled until the peak T cell response had passed. A mostly white British donor set with more females was recruited, and clonal diversity was possibly underestimated. Just five to seven people given AZD1222 tested seropositive at baseline.

In this sample, this clone turned up a few times. Its antigen is not identified. The assay was immunoSEQ multiplex PCR, and TCRdb's table has in-frame clones only and misses some. The sample contains 120,000 to 150,000 clones, roughly nine tenths of which appear only once. The V gene's germline CDR1 is LNHNV and CDR2 YYDKDF (reference sequence). The V end was cut by 0 bases, the J end by 4 bases, with 7 bases between. The CDR3 is 14 amino acids. The sequences come from peripheral blood, collected 28 days after the second AZD1222 dose. The sequence derives from an adult who received the AZD1222 COVID-19 vaccine. The V call is TRBV15, the J call TRBJ1-5; D is unresolved. The CDR3 protein is CATSREQSNQPQHF. The CDR3, as DNA: TGTGCCACCAGCAGAGAACAGAGTAATCAGCCCCAGCATTTT.